This T cell receptor beta chain was retrieved from a study of blood T cell repertoires in COVID-19. Measured with immunoSEQ multiplex PCR; TCRdb has only the in-frame clones, and not every one. The profile shows 100,000 to 150,000 clones, about 93% of them singletons. The germline V and J ends were trimmed by 2 bases and 8 bases, with 12 bases remaining between them. CDR3 length equals 13 residues. In germline, CDR1 is MGHRA, CDR2 YSYEKL. The rearrangement uses TRBV4-1 and TRBJ1-2, with D unresolved. Sequenced input: peripheral blood. The receptor's source is a man aged 50 or older with COVID-19, enrolled during active disease. Here the CDR3 reads CASSQSMLGGYTF. As DNA, the CDR3 is TGCGCCAGCAGCCAAAGTATGCTCGGGGGCTACACCTTC.